Following are 4 T cell receptor beta chains from one sample sequenced in a study of cytomegalovirus exposure and HLA in healthy donors. With 60 Vbeta and 13 Jbeta primers, the PCR was carried out. The data were produced by immunoSEQ multiplex PCR, yet TCRdb's version contains in-frame clones alone and is incomplete. The sample shows over 95,000 clones, around two thirds of them seen only once. The specimen sequenced was PBMCs. Every receptor here comes from a human donor in good health.

This chain uses TRBV5-4 with TRBJ1-2; 11 bases match TRBD1. This CDR3 region has 16 residues. V lost 2 bases and J lost 3; bases outside the gene matches: 6. Germline V CDR1 and CDR2: SGHNT, YYREEE (reference sequence). CDR3 in amino acids: CASSFGGTGGDYGYTF. The CDR3, as DNA: TGTGCCAGCAGCTTTGGGGGGACAGGGGGGGACTATGGCTACACCTTC.

The V and J genes are TRBV5-6 and TRBJ2-2, with 7 bases matching TRBD1. The CDR3 covers 15 residues. V dropped 4 bases and J dropped 4; count of bases not matched to a gene: 7. Per the germline V gene, CDR1 is SGHDT and CDR2 is YYEEEE. For the CDR3, the DNA is TGTGCCAGCAGCCAGACAGGGATGAGCACCGGGGAGCTGTTTTTT. Its translation: CASSQTGMSTGELFF. The full variable domain, completed using reference TRBV5-6 and TRBJ2-2, is DAGVTQSPTHLIKTRGQQVTLRCSPKSGHDTVSWYQQALGQGPQFIFQYYEEEERQRGNFPDRFSGHQFPNYSSELNVNALLLGDSALYLCASSQTGMSTGELFFGEGSRLTVL.

This clone was found a few times. CDR3 nucleotide sequence: TGTGCCAGCAGCCCGGACACGAACACTGAAGCTTTCTTT. It codes for CASSPDTNTEAFF. V usage is TRBV5-4 and J usage is TRBJ1-1; tentatively, D is TRBD1 (5 bases). The CDR3 spans 13 residues. Deletions cut 4 bases from V and 1 base from J, with 8 bases between. From germline, CDR1 is SGHNT and CDR2 YYREEE (reference sequence).

The genes are TRBV4-1 and TRBJ2-7; TRBD1 aligns across 10 bases. Germline CDR1 and CDR2: MGHRA and YSYEKL. The CDR3 totals 16 residues. The ends lost 4 bases at V and 0 bases at J; junction bases unmatched: 6. The CDR3: CASSLRDRGFSYEQYF. DNA of the CDR3: TGCGCCAGCAGCCTCCGGGACAGGGGATTCTCCTACGAGCAGTACTTC.